Each of the 21 T cell receptor beta chains below was sequenced from the same sample in a study of cytomegalovirus exposure and HLA in healthy donors. 60 Vbeta and 13 Jbeta primers were used in PCR. Assay used: immunoSEQ multiplex PCR; TCRdb lists only in-frame clones, some missing. The sample includes around 150,000 clones, less than 90% of them seen just once. The material sequenced was PBMCs. These receptors all come from a man aged 40-55 years in good health and CMV-seronegative.

J is TRBJ2-7 and V is TRBV29-1; weak D call: TRBD1 (6 bases). The CDR3 sequence is 12 residues long. From germline, CDR1 is SQVTM and CDR2 ANQGSEA. The V and J ends lost 4 bases and 6 bases respectively, with 13 bases between them. CDR3 DNA: TGCAGCGTTGGGAAAACAGGGACCGAGCAGTACTTC. Translation: CSVGKTGTEQYF.

The chain is built from TRBV6-5 and TRBJ2-7; TRBD1 matches 7 bases. V gave up 0 bases and J gave up 6 bases; unmatched junction bases: 8. CDR1 and CDR2 from the germline V gene are MNHEY and SVGAGI. The CDR3 consists of 15 residues. CDR3 sequence (DNA): TGTGCCAGCAGTTACTCGAGTACAGGGGCGGGCGAGCAGTACTTC. Encoded protein: CASSYSSTGAGEQYF.

To note about this clone: This specimen includes other DNA sequences encoding the same CDR3. The rearrangement uses TRBV15 and TRBJ1-2; 10 nucleotides agree with TRBD1. Per germline, CDR1 LNHNV and CDR2 YYDKDF (reference sequence). This CDR3 contains 16 residues. V trimming: 3 bases; J trimming: 7 bases; junction bases outside the gene matches: 11. CDR3 sequence reads: CATSREGTGALAGYTF. In DNA, the CDR3 is TGTGCCACCAGCAGGGAAGGGACAGGGGCCCTCGCTGGCTACACCTTC.

The chain recombines TRBV19 with TRBJ1-2; 7 nucleotides line up with TRBD1. The V gene's germline CDR1 is LNHDA and CDR2 SQIVND (reference sequence). With V trimmed by 2 bases and J by 8 bases, 14 bases remained unmatched. This CDR3 has 16 residues. Here the CDR3 reads CASSIRKGTAPRGYTF. The CDR3 bases are TGTGCCAGTAGTATAAGAAAAGGGACAGCGCCCCGGGGCTACACCTTC.

Worth noting for this clone: A junction end diverges from the germline sequence, so it may reflect a read error. The chain uses TRBV7-9 and TRBJ2-7; TRBD1 is a possible D gene (5 bases). This CDR3 region has 14 residues. CDR1 SEHNR and CDR2 FQNEAQ come from the germline V gene (reference sequence). The CDR3 loop reads CSSSLGQDSYEQYF. As DNA, the CDR3 is TGTTCCAGCAGCCTGGGGCAGGACTCCTACGAGCAGTACTTC.

The genes are TRBV29-1 and TRBJ2-3, with 8 bases aligning to TRBD1. The V gene's germline CDR1 is SQVTM and CDR2 ANQGSEA. Trimming at V came to 4 bases and at J to 2 bases, leaving 5 bases not matched to a gene. The CDR3 consists of 14 residues. The CDR3 nucleotides are TGCAGCGTTGGTGTGACAGGGGTCACAGATACGCAGTATTTT. Translating it yields CSVGVTGVTDTQYF.

This chain connects TRBV19 to TRBJ2-1, with TRBD2 matching 13 bases. The germline V gene has CDR1 LNHDA and CDR2 SQIVND (reference sequence). Trimming removed 5 bases from V and 4 bases from J; junction bases left unmatched: 2. CDR3 length equals 15 residues. In DNA, the CDR3 is TGTGCCAGTAGTCAACTAGCGGGAGGGTACAATGAGCAGTTCTTC. As protein: CASSQLAGGYNEQFF. Drawing the rest from reference TRBV19 and TRBJ2-1, the complete variable domain is DGGITQSPKYLFRKEGQNVTLSCEQNLNHDAMYWYRQDPGQGLRLIYYSQIVNDFQKGDIAEGYSVSREKKESFPLTVTSAQKNPTAFYLCASSQLAGGYNEQFFGPGTRLTVL.

V is TRBV4-1 and J is TRBJ2-7; D remains ambiguous. The CDR3 covers 16 residues. V was pared by 2 bases and J by 0 bases, with 14 bases between. The germline CDR1 and CDR2 sequences are MGHRA and YSYEKL. CDR3 sequence: CASSQPAETSSYEQYF. The CDR3 DNA is TGCGCCAGCAGCCAACCCGCAGAAACCTCCTCCTACGAGCAGTACTTC.

The rearrangement uses TRBV4-3 and TRBJ2-3, with 7 bases aligning to TRBD1. The junction had 9 bases not matched to a gene; V was cut back by 1 base and J by 2 bases. The CDR3 is made up of 17 amino acids. The V gene's germline CDR1 is LGHNA and CDR2 YSLEER. In nucleotides, the CDR3 is TGCGCCAGCAGCCAAGCTTCCTGGGGACAGTACACAGATACGCAGTATTTT. Translated: CASSQASWGQYTDTQYF.

This clone was detected only a few times. V usage is TRBV28 and J usage is TRBJ2-7, with D unclear. CDR3 size: 13 residues. Germline CDR1 reads MDHEN; CDR2 reads SYDVKM. The V and J ends lost 3 bases and 0 bases respectively, with 6 bases between them. The CDR3 region has the DNA TGTGCCAGCAGTTTGGCCAGCTCCTACGAGCAGTACTTC. Its translation is CASSLASSYEQYF.

Here the CDR3 DNA reads TGTGCCAGCAGCTTAACCGGTAGTAACACCGGGGAGCTGTTTTTT. It encodes CASSLTGSNTGELFF. V and J are TRBV7-3 and TRBJ2-2; D not resolved. Trimming left V 0 bases short and J 2 bases short, with 7 bases between. Per the germline V gene, CDR1 is SGHTA and CDR2 is FQGTGA. The CDR3 is made up of 15 amino acids.

This chain joins TRBV4-3 and TRBJ2-3; no firm D call. The CDR3 has 15 residues. V gave up 4 bases and J gave up 2 bases, with 13 bases separating them. The germline V gene encodes CDR1 LGHNA and CDR2 YSLEER. For the CDR3, the DNA is TGCGCCAGCAGCCTGGCCGGGTTGAACACAGATACGCAGTATTTT. Protein sequence: CASSLAGLNTDTQYF.

This chain connects TRBV29-1 to TRBJ2-2; 8 bases line up with TRBD2. Trimming removed 6 bases from V and 0 bases from J; junction bases left unmatched: 3. Germline lookup yields CDR1 SQVTM and CDR2 ANQGSEA. The CDR3 has 14 amino acids. Here the CDR3 reads CSVSSGSNTGELFF. CDR3 DNA: TGCAGCGTATCTAGCGGGTCGAACACCGGGGAGCTGTTTTTT.

The chain carries TRBV7-3 and TRBJ2-7; the D is unclear. Trimming shortened V by 4 bases and J by 0 bases, and 13 bases separated the two germline ends. Germline CDR1 and CDR2: SGHTA and FQGTGA. The CDR3 length is 15 residues. The CDR3 DNA reads as TGTGCCAGCAGCTCTTACCTTATGAGCTCCTACGAGCAGTACTTC. Residues: CASSSYLMSSYEQYF.

The CDR3 DNA is TGTGCCAGCAGCTTACGGCAGGGGAACGAGCAGTACTTC. This gives the protein CASSLRQGNEQYF. The genes are TRBV7-3 and TRBJ2-7, with a tentative D call TRBD1 (6 bases). The CDR3 is 13 residues long. Germline CDR1 SGHTA, CDR2 FQGTGA. V shed 2 bases and J shed 5 bases, with 10 bases lying between them.

The rearrangement joins TRBV6-6 to TRBJ1-6, with D unclear. V was shortened by 11 bases and J by 5 bases, with 10 bases between the two germline ends. The CDR3 loop spans 12 amino acids. CDR1 is MNHNY, CDR2 SVGAGI, per germline (reference sequence). CDR3 in DNA: TGTGCCGCTGCACCTAATAATTCACCCCTCCACTTT. It codes for CAAAPNNSPLHF.

On this clone: Within the sample, other DNA sequences also encode this same CDR3. The rearrangement links TRBV7-9 to TRBJ2-7, with D unresolved. There are 11 residues in the CDR3. The V end was cut by 6 bases, the J end by 2 bases, with 5 bases between. Per germline, CDR1 SEHNR and CDR2 FQNEAQ (reference sequence). The CDR3 loop is CASSSTYEQYF. CDR3 nucleotides: TGTGCCAGCAGTAGTACCTACGAGCAGTACTTC.

Only one count was recorded for this clone. The rearrangement links TRBV10-2 to TRBJ2-3, with D maybe TRBD1 (6 bases). The V gene lost 8 bases and the J gene lost 7 bases, with 16 bases spanning the gap. This CDR3 region has 13 residues. CDR1 and CDR2 (germline): WSHSY, SAAADI. The CDR3 sequence: CASYNTGWNTQYF. The CDR3 nucleotides are TGCGCCAGCTATAATACAGGGTGGAATACGCAGTATTTT.

This clone was counted only a few times. The DNA for the CDR3 is TGTGCCAGCAGTTACGGTCCAGCGGGAGGTACCTACGAGCAGTACTTC. Translation gives CASSYGPAGGTYEQYF. The chain carries TRBV6-5 and TRBJ2-7; TRBD2 agrees at 9 bases. Germline CDR1 reads MNHEY; CDR2 reads SVGAGI. The J segment lost 2 bases and the V segment lost 2 bases, leaving 7 bases of the junction unmatched. CDR3 length: 16 residues.

The chain has TRBV7-2 and TRBJ2-3; 7 nucleotides match TRBD1. The germline gives CDR1 SGHTA, CDR2 FQGNSA. With 0 bases clipped from V and 3 bases from J, the junction kept 6 bases outside the gene matches. The CDR3 has 16 residues. The CDR3 nucleotides read TGTGCCAGCAGCTTAGCCTCCGCCAGGGGGACAGATACGCAGTATTTT. Its protein is CASSLASARGTDTQYF.

The chain is built from TRBV9 and TRBJ2-3; 9 nucleotides match TRBD1. The germline gives CDR1 SGDLS, CDR2 YYNGEE. The CDR3 loop spans 15 amino acids. With 5 bases clipped from V and 5 bases from J, the junction kept 9 bases outside the gene matches. CDR3 nucleotides: TGTGCCAGCAGTACCGGGACAGGGTACGGAGATACGCAGTATTTT. Amino acid sequence: CASSTGTGYGDTQYF.